This record looks at one T cell receptor beta chain sequence and its context. Seattle cases were enrolled at active infection and followed longitudinally. V lost 2 bases, J lost 2 bases, and 3 bases stayed unmatched. This CDR3 has 14 residues. Germline CDR1 MDHEN, CDR2 SYDVKM. This sample was included in a study of blood T cell repertoires in COVID-19. Methods used by the authors: Using reference gene primer amplification, nucleated cell counts were estimated. Generated by immunoSEQ multiplex PCR, the TCRdb table keeps only in-frame clones and is missing some. Clonal size and the V and J genes are those of that table, whereas D and trimming came from the DNA. The sample contains about 130,000 clones, approximately 90% of which appear only once.

The chain links TRBV28 to TRBJ2-7; 7 positions match TRBD1. The source material was peripheral blood. This TCR came from a man in his fifties with COVID-19, enrolled during active disease. The CDR3 sequence: CASSLPQGTYEQYF. CDR3 DNA: TGTGCCAGCAGTTTACCACAGGGGACCTACGAGCAGTACTTC.